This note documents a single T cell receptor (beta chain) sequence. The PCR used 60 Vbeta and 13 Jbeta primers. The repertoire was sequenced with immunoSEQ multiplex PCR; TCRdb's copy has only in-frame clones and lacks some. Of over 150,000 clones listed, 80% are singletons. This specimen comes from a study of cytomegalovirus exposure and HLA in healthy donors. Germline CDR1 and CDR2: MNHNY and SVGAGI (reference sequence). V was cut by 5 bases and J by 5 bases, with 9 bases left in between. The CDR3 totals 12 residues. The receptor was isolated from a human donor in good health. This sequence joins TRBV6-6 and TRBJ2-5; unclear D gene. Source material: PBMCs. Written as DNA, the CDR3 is TGTGCCAGCAGTCCCCTTTTGGAGACCCAGTACTTC. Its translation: CASSPLLETQYF.